The entry below gives a single TCR beta chain sequence along with its context. The data were taken from a study of blood T cell repertoires in COVID-19. Study details: Recovery meant two consecutive negative NP/OP PCR tests, professional clearance, or resolved symptoms. PBMCs, B-cell-depleted T cells, or T cells provided the cDNA or gDNA that made up the material.

Sequencing was performed with immunoSEQ multiplex PCR; in TCRdb, only in-frame clones are kept and a portion is missing. This sample carries 330,000 or so clones, 80% to 90% of them seen once, and the ten largest clones take more than 1.5%. The participants were between 18 and 89 years old and came from 20 to 30 US areas. Participants reported their clinical history, and cohort assignment relied on those reports. Per the germline V gene, CDR1 is SGHRS and CDR2 is YFSETQ. The CDR3 extends over 16 amino acids. V lost 3 bases and J 0 bases, leaving 12 bases between the germline ends. This chain joins TRBV5-1 and TRBJ2-2; TRBD2 might be the D (5 bases). The TCR comes from a man aged 35 to 55 in a cohort exposed to, infected with or recovered from COVID-19 (not recorded which). The specimen was PBMCs or T cells enriched from blood (not recorded which). DNA of the CDR3: TGCGCCAGCAGCTCCGACTACCTTACGAACACCGGGGAGCTGTTTTTT. Its translation is CASSSDYLTNTGELFF.